These 17 T cell receptor beta chains share one sample of origin, sequenced in a study of cytomegalovirus exposure and HLA in healthy donors. Amplification used 60 Vbeta primers and 13 Jbeta primers. This table comes from immunoSEQ multiplex PCR, and its TCRdb copy is limited to in-frame clones, with some not included. Altogether 85,000 to 130,000 clones are present, approximately 81% being singletons, with the ten largest covering 3.5% to 5%. Sequenced material: PBMCs. These TCRs come from a female donor in good health and CMV-seropositive.

By frequency in the sample, this clone is medium-sized (0.01 to 0.1%). The chain employs TRBV9 and TRBJ1-2; D remains ambiguous. The CDR3 has 11 residues. V was clipped by 4 bases and J by 7 bases, with 8 bases between them. CDR1 is SGDLS and CDR2 is YYNGEE in the germline V gene. The CDR3 sequence is CASSLRGGYTF. The CDR3 coding sequence is TGTGCCAGCAGCCTCCGAGGTGGCTACACCTTC.

This chain links TRBV19 with TRBJ1-1; unclear D gene. The CDR3 runs 14 residues. The V gene lost 5 bases and the J gene lost 4 bases, with 14 bases spanning the gap. CDR1 LNHDA and CDR2 SQIVND come from the germline V gene (reference sequence). This CDR3 is CASSGNSRGTEAFF. The CDR3 DNA reads as TGTGCCAGTAGTGGCAACAGTCGTGGCACTGAAGCTTTCTTT.

The chain links TRBV30 to TRBJ2-1; D is perhaps TRBD2 (6 bases). From germline, CDR1 is GTSNPN and CDR2 SVGIG (reference sequence). There are 16 residues in the CDR3. The germline V and J ends were trimmed by 0 bases and 7 bases, with 19 bases remaining between them. The CDR3: CAWSVQLARGENEQFF. As DNA, the CDR3 is TGTGCCTGGAGTGTACAGCTAGCGCGAGGGGAGAATGAGCAGTTCTTC.

This clone was detected once. This rearrangement joins TRBV7-9 to TRBJ2-3, with 9 positions matching TRBD2. Germline-derived CDR1 and CDR2 are SEHNR and FQNEAQ (reference sequence). J lost 7 bases, V lost 3 bases, and 14 bases had no gene match. CDR3 length: 17 amino acids. The DNA of the CDR3 is TGTGCCAGCAGCTTCACCGGGACTAGCAGGAACACGAATACGCAGTATTTT. Translating it yields CASSFTGTSRNTNTQYF.

The chain links TRBV4-2 to TRBJ2-6; 15 bases match TRBD2. The trim removed 3 bases at V and 4 bases at J, leaving 7 bases unmatched. Per germline, CDR1 LGHNA and CDR2 YNFKEQ. The CDR3 runs 19 residues. For the CDR3, the DNA is TGTGCCAGCAGCCAGGGACTAGCGGGGGGCCAAGGAGGGGCCAACGTCCTGACTTTC. Residues: CASSQGLAGGQGGANVLTF.

The chain has TRBV9 and TRBJ2-3; tentatively, D is TRBD2 (6 bases). The V end lost 4 bases, the J end lost 2 bases, and 14 bases lay between the germline ends. The CDR3 runs 15 residues. Germline V gene data show CDR1 as SGDLS and CDR2 as YYNGEE. CDR3 residues: CASSPGRRDTDTQYF. CDR3 coding DNA: TGTGCCAGCAGCCCCGGTCGGAGGGACACAGATACGCAGTATTTT.

V is TRBV2 and J is TRBJ2-3, with 8 bases that match TRBD2. The V segment lost 4 bases and the J segment 6 bases; nucleotides outside the gene matches: 6. Germline CDR1 reads SNHLY; CDR2 reads FYNNEI. The CDR3 runs to 14 residues. Written as DNA, the CDR3 is TGTGCCAGCAGTGCGGGAGGGCCAGGGGATACGCAGTATTTT. Translating it yields CASSAGGPGDTQYF.

The V call is TRBV7-9, the J call TRBJ2-7; a weak D match, TRBD2 (5 bases). V was clipped by 0 bases and J by 5 bases, with 11 bases between them. This CDR3 spans 14 amino acids. Germline CDR1 SEHNR, CDR2 FQNEAQ (reference sequence). The CDR3 nucleotides read TGTGCCAGCAGCTTAGCGATATCGGGGAACGAGCAGTACTTC. It is translated as CASSLAISGNEQYF.

The gene calls are TRBV5-1 and TRBJ2-2, with a weak D call TRBD2 (7 bases). The germline V gene has CDR1 SGHRS and CDR2 YFSETQ. The CDR3 spans 18 residues. V was trimmed by 0 bases and J by 1 base, leaving 16 bases between them. For the CDR3, the DNA is TGCGCCAGCAGCTTGGTTGTTGGCGGGGGCGTGAACACCGGGGAGCTGTTTTTT. Translation gives CASSLVVGGGVNTGELFF.

This chain joins TRBV5-1 and TRBJ2-2, with D unresolved. Germline-derived CDR1 and CDR2 are SGHRS and YFSETQ. The CDR3 extends over 16 amino acids. V was trimmed by 1 base and J by 3 bases, leaving 13 bases between them. The CDR3 DNA sequence: TGCGCCAGCAGCTTGCCGACATCCCGAGACACCGGGGAGCTGTTTTTT. Its protein product is CASSLPTSRDTGELFF.

Details on this clone: The junction departs from the called germline gene at one end, perhaps through a read error. Distinct nucleotide sequences in the sample also encode this CDR3. The chain carries TRBV5-1 and TRBJ2-2; weak D call: TRBD2 (6 bases). The CDR3 extends over 15 amino acids. Germline lookup yields CDR1 SGHRS and CDR2 YFSETQ. The CDR3: CASSILASHTGELFF. The CDR3 DNA reads TGCGCCAGCAGCATTCTAGCGTCCCACACCGGGGAGTTGTTTTTT.

The chain combines TRBV28 with TRBJ1-5, with 7 nucleotides matching TRBD1. V was clipped by 6 bases and J by 3 bases; unmatched bases: 8. Germline lookup yields CDR1 MDHEN and CDR2 SYDVKM. The CDR3 is 15 amino acids. The CDR3 here is CASSSSDRDNQPQHF. The CDR3 DNA reads as TGTGCCAGCAGCTCATCTGACAGGGACAATCAGCCCCAGCATTTT.

The V gene is TRBV4-1, the J gene TRBJ1-5, with 8 bases identical to TRBD1. Germline V gives CDR1 MGHRA, CDR2 YSYEKL. The CDR3 length is 18 residues. Unmatched junction bases numbered 8, after V lost 0 bases and J lost 1 base. The CDR3 nucleotides are TGCGCCAGCAGCCAAGATTGGCAGGGGGCCCAAAGCAATCAGCCCCAGCATTTT. Translated: CASSQDWQGAQSNQPQHF.

The CDR3 protein is CASSVRGGGGASYNEQFF. CDR3 nucleotide sequence: TGTGCCAGCAGCGTAAGGGGTGGCGGGGGGGCCTCCTACAATGAGCAGTTCTTC. The chain couples TRBV9 to TRBJ2-1, with TRBD2 matching 9 bases. V gave up 1 base and J gave up 0 bases; unmatched junction bases: 8. Germline V gene sequence: CDR1 SGDLS, CDR2 YYNGEE. The CDR3 contains 18 residues.

The J gene is TRBJ2-5, the V gene TRBV5-5; TRBD1 might be the D (6 bases). This CDR3 has 14 residues. The V gene's germline CDR1 is SGHKS and CDR2 YYEKEE (reference sequence). The V and J ends lost 0 bases and 3 bases respectively, with 9 bases between them. This CDR3 reads CASSLGQVEETQYF. CDR3 in DNA: TGTGCCAGCAGCTTGGGACAGGTGGAAGAGACCCAGTACTTC.

The chain couples TRBV18 to TRBJ2-3; tentative D call: TRBD2 (6 bases). The CDR3 has 14 amino acids. Trimming left V 5 bases short and J 4 bases short, with 13 bases between. From germline, CDR1 is KGHSH and CDR2 LQKENI. The CDR3 nucleotides are TGTGCCAGCTCAGCGCCGGGAGATTCAGATACGCAGTATTTT. Amino acid sequence: CASSAPGDSDTQYF.

The gene calls are TRBV6-1 and TRBJ2-1, with D possibly being TRBD1 (5 bases). Trimming removed 3 bases at V and 0 bases at J, with 12 bases between. Per the germline V gene, CDR1 is MNHNS and CDR2 is SASEGT. The CDR3 extends over 16 amino acids. CDR3 in DNA: TGTGCCAGCAGTGAGGTGGGGCCGCGCTCCTACAATGAGCAGTTCTTC. This encodes CASSEVGPRSYNEQFF.